This is a list of T cell receptor beta chains from one sample in a study of blood T cell repertoires in COVID-19. Only in-frame clones appear in the TCRdb table, and some are missing; sequencing was by immunoSEQ multiplex PCR. The profile shows approximately 28,000 clones, 90% to 95% of them singletons. Sequenced sample: peripheral blood. These receptor sequences come from a woman in her 70s with COVID-19, enrolled during active disease. Both conserved end residues are part of each CDR3. Each record gives: CDR3 protein, CDR3 DNA, clone size, J gene, V gene, D gene. A D gene is named only where the DNA matches it firmly. Clone sizes are given selectively: once, few, many, or a class where the clone is expanded.

CASSSRSGSGYNEQFF	TGTGCCAGCAGCTCCCGTAGCGGGAGTGGTTACAATGAGCAGTTCTTC	NA	TRBJ2-1	TRBV7-3	TRBD2
CASSMSDRDEQYF	TGTGCCAGTAGTATGTCGGACAGGGACGAGCAGTACTTC	NA	TRBJ2-7	TRBV19	TRBD1
CASSPMDRGPSSKTEAFF	TGTGCCAGCTCACCAATGGACAGGGGGCCCAGCTCAAAGACCGAAGCTTTCTTT	NA	TRBJ1-1	TRBV18	TRBD1
CASNQLTNTGELFF	TGTGCCAGCAATCAACTAACGAACACCGGGGAGCTGTTTTTT	NA	TRBJ2-2	TRBV7-2	NA
CAWSLSPNTEAFF	TGTGCCTGGAGCCTCTCCCCGAACACTGAAGCTTTCTTT	NA	TRBJ1-1	TRBV30	NA
CATSDSTPSRREIGKLFF	TGTGCCACCAGTGACTCCACGCCGTCTCGGCGGGAGATCGGGAAGCTGTTTTTT	NA	TRBJ2-2	TRBV24-1	TRBD2
CASSLAEEGWNEQFF	TGTGCCAGCAGCCTAGCGGAGGAGGGGTGGAATGAGCAGTTCTTC	NA	TRBJ2-1	TRBV3-1/TRBV3-2	NA
CASSSPSRVAFF	TGTGCCAGCAGTTCCCCCAGCCGGGTAGCTTTCTTT	NA	TRBJ1-1	TRBV28	NA
CSVEDSLYNYGYTF	TGCAGCGTTGAAGATTCCCTCTACAACTATGGCTACACCTTC	NA	TRBJ1-2	TRBV29-1	NA
CASSEQGATHGELFF	TGTGCCAGCAGTGAACAGGGGGCGACCCACGGGGAGCTGTTTTTT	once	TRBJ2-2	TRBV2	TRBD1
CASSVREGSEAFF	TGTGCCAGCAGCGTACGGGAGGGGTCTGAAGCTTTCTTT	NA	TRBJ1-1	TRBV9	NA
CASSFSQGAEKLFF	TGTGCCAGCAGCTTTTCGCAAGGGGCTGAAAAACTGTTTTTT	NA	TRBJ1-4	TRBV11-1	NA
CASSEFRGAGDTQYF	TGTGCCAGCAGTGAATTTCGGGGGGCCGGAGATACGCAGTATTTT	NA	TRBJ2-3	TRBV25-1	NA
CASSLTPSNYGYTF	TGTGCCAGCAGTCTGACACCGTCTAACTATGGCTACACCTTC	NA	TRBJ1-2	TRBV2	NA
CASSQEASPLHF	TGTGCCAGCAGCCAAGAGGCCTCACCCCTCCACTTT	NA	TRBJ1-6	TRBV3-1/TRBV3-2	NA
CASRVAGTNQPQHF	TGTGCCAGCCGCGTAGCTGGGACAAATCAGCCCCAGCATTTT	NA	TRBJ1-5	TRBV2	NA
CASLRTGSYEQYF	TGTGCCAGCCTACGGACAGGCTCCTACGAGCAGTACTTC	NA	TRBJ2-7	TRBV12-3/TRBV12-4	TRBD1
CASSRAGQGNEKLFF	TGTGCCAGCAGCCGAGCGGGCCAGGGGAATGAAAAACTGTTTTTT	NA	TRBJ1-4	TRBV7-8	NA
CASSELGRNLNTGELFF	TGTGCCAGCAGTGAATTGGGGAGAAACCTCAACACCGGGGAGCTGTTTTTT	NA	TRBJ2-2	TRBV2	NA
CASMAVQTGELFF	TGTGCCAGCATGGCAGTCCAAACCGGGGAGCTGTTTTTT	NA	TRBJ2-2	TRBV2	NA
CASSPGWSSSGANVLTF	TGTGCCAGCAGTCCAGGGTGGTCCTCATCTGGGGCCAACGTCCTGACTTTC	NA	TRBJ2-6	TRBV6-6	NA
CASSQGGGGTYNEQFF	TGCGCCAGCAGCCAAGGGGGGGGAGGCACCTACAATGAGCAGTTCTTC	NA	TRBJ2-1	TRBV4-1	TRBD2
CASSPPVVAHRGENIQYF	TGTGCCAGCTCACCACCCGTAGTCGCCCATCGGGGGGAGAACATTCAGTACTTC	NA	TRBJ2-4	TRBV18	TRBD2
CASRAGGQNTEAFF	TGTGCTAGCAGAGCCGGCGGACAGAACACTGAAGCTTTCTTT	NA	TRBJ1-1	TRBV7-7	NA